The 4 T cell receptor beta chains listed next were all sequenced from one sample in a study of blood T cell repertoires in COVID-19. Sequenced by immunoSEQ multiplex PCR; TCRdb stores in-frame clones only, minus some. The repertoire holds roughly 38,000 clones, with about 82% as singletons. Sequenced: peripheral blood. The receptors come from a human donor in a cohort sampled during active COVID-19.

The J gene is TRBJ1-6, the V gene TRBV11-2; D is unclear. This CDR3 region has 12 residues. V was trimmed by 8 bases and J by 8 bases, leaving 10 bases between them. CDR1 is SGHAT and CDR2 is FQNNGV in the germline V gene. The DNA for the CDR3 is TGTGCCAGCGGCTCCCGGGATTCACCCCTCCACTTT. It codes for CASGSRDSPLHF.

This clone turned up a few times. The CDR3 here is CASRDRGLTDTQYF. DNA for the CDR3: TGTGCCAGCAGGGACAGGGGGCTCACAGATACGCAGTATTTT. This rearrangement joins TRBV7-9 to TRBJ2-3; 11 bases line up with TRBD1. The V gene's germline CDR1 is SEHNR and CDR2 FQNEAQ (reference sequence). The CDR3 spans 14 residues. V gave up 6 bases and J gave up 2 bases; unmatched junction bases: 1.

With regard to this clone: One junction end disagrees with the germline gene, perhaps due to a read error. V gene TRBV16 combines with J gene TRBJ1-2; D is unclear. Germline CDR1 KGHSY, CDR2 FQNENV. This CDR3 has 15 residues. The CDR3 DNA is TGTGCCAACAGCCAATCCCCGTTTACTAACTATGGCTACACCTTC. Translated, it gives CANSQSPFTNYGYTF.

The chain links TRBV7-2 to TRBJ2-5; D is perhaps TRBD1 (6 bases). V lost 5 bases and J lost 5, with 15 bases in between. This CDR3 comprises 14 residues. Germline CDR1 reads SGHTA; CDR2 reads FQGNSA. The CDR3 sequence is CASSVTGKRETQYF. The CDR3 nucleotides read TGTGCCAGCAGCGTAACAGGGAAGAGGGAGACCCAGTACTTC.